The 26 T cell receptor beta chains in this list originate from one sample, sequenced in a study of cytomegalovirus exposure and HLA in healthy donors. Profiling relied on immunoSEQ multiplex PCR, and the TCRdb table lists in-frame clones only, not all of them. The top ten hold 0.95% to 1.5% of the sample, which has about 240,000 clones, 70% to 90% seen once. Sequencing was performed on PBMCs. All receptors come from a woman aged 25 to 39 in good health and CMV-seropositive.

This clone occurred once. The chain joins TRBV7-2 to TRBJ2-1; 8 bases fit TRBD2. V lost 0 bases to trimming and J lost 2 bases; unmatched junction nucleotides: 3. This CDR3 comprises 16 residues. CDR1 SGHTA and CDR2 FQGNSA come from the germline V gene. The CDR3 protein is CASSLAGGRPYNEQFF. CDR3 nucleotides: TGTGCCAGCAGCTTAGCCGGCGGGAGGCCCTACAATGAGCAGTTCTTC.

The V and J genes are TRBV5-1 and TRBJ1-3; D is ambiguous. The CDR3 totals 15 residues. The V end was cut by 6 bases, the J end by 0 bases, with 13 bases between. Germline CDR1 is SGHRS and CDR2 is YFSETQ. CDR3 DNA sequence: TGCGCCAGCACCCCAGGAGGGTACTCTGGAAACACCATATATTTT. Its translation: CASTPGGYSGNTIYF.

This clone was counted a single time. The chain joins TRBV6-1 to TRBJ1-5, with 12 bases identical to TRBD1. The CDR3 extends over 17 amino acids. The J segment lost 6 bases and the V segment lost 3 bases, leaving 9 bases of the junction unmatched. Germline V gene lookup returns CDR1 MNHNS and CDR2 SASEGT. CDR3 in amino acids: CASSDTGQGAWGQPQHF. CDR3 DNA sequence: TGTGCCAGCAGTGATACGGGACAGGGGGCGTGGGGTCAGCCCCAGCATTTT.

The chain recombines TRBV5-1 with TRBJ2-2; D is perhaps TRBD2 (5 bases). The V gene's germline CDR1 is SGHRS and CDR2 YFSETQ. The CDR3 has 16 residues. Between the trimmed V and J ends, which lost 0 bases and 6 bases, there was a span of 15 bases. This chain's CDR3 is CASSLGEGRGPGELFF. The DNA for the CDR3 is TGCGCCAGCAGCTTGGGGGAAGGGAGAGGGCCCGGGGAGCTGTTTTTT.

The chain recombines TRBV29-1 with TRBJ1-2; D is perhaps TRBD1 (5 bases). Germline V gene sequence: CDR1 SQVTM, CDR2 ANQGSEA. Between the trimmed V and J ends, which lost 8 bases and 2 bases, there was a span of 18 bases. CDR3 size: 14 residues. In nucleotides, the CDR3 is TGCAGCCACCTGGAGGGAGGGACGAACTATGGCTACACCTTC. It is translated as CSHLEGGTNYGYTF.

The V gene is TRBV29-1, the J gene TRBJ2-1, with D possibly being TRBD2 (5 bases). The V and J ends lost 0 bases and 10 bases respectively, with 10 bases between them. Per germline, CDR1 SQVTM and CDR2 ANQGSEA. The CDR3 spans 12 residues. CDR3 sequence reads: CSVEDPGSEQFF. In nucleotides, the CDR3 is TGCAGCGTTGAAGATCCGGGGAGCGAGCAGTTCTTC.

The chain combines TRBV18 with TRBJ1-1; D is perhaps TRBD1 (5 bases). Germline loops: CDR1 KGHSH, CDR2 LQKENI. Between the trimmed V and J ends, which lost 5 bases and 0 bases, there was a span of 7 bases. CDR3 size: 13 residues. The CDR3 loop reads CASSEQVNTEAFF. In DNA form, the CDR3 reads TGTGCCAGCTCAGAACAGGTGAACACTGAAGCTTTCTTT.

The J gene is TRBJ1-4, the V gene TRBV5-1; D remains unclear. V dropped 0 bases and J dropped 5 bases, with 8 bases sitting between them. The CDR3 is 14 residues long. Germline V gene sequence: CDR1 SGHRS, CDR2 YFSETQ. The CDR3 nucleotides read TGCGCCAGCAGCTTGGCTGCCGAGAATGAAAAACTGTTTTTT. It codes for CASSLAAENEKLFF.

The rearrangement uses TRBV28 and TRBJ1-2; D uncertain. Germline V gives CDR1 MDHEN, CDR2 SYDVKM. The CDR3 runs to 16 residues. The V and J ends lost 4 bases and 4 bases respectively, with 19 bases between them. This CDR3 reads CASSSLGSPRAYGYTF. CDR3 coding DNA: TGTGCCAGCAGTTCCCTAGGTTCTCCGCGAGCCTATGGCTACACCTTC.

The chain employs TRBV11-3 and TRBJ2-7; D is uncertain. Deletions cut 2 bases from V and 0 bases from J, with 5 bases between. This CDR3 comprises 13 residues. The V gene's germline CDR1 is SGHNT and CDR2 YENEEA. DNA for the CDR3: TGTGCCAGCAGCTTAACAGCCTCCTACGAGCAGTACTTC. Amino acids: CASSLTASYEQYF.

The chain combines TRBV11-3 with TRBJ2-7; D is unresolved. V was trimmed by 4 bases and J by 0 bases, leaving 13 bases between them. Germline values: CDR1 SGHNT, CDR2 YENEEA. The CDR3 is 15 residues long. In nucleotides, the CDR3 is TGTGCCAGCAGCTCCCCCGTTCGCGGCTCCTACGAGCAGTACTTC. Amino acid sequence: CASSSPVRGSYEQYF.

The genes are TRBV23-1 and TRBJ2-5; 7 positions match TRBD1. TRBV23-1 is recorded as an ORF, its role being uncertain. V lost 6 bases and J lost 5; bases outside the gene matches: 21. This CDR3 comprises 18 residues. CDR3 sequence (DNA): TGCGCCAGCAGGTCGCTCGGGCCAGGGGGAACTGAGGTGGAGACCCAGTACTTC. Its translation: CASRSLGPGGTEVETQYF.

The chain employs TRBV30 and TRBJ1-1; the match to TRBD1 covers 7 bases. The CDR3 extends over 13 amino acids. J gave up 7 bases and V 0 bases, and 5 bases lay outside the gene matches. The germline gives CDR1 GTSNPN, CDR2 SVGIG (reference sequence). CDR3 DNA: TGTGCCTGGAGTGTACGGGGGACAGATGAAGCTTTCTTT. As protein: CAWSVRGTDEAFF. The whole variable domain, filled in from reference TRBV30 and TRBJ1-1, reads SQTIHQWPATLVQPVGSPLSLECTVEGTSNPNLYWYRQAAGRGLQLLFYSVGIGQISSEVPQNLSASRPQDRQFILSSKKLLLSDSGFYLCAWSVRGTDEAFFGQGTRLTVV.

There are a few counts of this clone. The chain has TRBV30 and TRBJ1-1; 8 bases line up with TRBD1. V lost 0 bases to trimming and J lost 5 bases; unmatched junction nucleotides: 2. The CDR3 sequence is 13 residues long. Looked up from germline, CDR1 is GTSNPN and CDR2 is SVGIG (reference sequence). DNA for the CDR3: TGTGCCTGGAGTGTGAGACAGGGGACTGAAGCTTTCTTT. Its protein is CAWSVRQGTEAFF.

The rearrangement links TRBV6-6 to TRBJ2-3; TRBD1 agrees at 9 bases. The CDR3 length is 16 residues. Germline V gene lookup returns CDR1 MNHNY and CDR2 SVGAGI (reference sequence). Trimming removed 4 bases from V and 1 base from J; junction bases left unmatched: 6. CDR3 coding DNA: TGTGCCAGCAGTTTTGTGTGGGACAGGGGCACAGATACGCAGTATTTT. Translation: CASSFVWDRGTDTQYF.

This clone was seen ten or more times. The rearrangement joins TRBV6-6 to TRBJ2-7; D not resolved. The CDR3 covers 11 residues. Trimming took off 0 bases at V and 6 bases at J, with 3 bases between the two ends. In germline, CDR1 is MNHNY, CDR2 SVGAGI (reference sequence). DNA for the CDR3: TGTGCCAGCAGTTACTCCGGCGAGCAGTACTTC. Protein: CASSYSGEQYF.

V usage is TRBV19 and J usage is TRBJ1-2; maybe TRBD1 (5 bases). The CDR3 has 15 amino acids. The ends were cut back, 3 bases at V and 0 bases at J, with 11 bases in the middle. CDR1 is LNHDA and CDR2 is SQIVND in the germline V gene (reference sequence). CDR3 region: CASSITGASNYGYTF. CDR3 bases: TGTGCCAGTAGTATTACAGGCGCCTCTAACTATGGCTACACCTTC.

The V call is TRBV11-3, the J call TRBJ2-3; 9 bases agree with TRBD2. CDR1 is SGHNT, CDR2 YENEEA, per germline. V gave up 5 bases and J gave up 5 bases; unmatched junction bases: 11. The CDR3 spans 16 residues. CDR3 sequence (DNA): TGTGCCAGCAGCGCAGTGATAGCGGGAGCGGGAGATACGCAGTATTTT. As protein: CASSAVIAGAGDTQYF.

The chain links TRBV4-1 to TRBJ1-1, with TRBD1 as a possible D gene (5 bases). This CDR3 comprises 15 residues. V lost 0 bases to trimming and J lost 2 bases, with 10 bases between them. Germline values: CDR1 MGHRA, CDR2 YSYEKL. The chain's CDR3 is CASSQDATVNTEAFF. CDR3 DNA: TGCGCCAGCAGCCAAGATGCGACAGTAAACACTGAAGCTTTCTTT.

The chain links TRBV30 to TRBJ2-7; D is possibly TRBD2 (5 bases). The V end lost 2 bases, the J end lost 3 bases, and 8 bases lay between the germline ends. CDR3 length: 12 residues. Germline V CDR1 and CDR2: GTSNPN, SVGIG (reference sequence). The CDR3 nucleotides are TGTGCCTGGAGTACCGGGATCTACGAGCAGTACTTC. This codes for CAWSTGIYEQYF.

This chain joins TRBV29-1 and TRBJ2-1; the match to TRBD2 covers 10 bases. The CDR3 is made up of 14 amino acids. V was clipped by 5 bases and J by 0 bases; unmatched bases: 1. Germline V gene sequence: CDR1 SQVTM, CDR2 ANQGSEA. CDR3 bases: TGCAGCGTTCCTAGCGGGAGCTCCTACAATGAGCAGTTCTTC. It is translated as CSVPSGSSYNEQFF.

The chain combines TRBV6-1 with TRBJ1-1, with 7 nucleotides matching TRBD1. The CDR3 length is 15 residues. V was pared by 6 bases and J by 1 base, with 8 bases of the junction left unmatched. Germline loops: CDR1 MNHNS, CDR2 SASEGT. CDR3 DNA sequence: TGTGCCAGCAGGGTAGGAACAGGGGCGAACACTGAAGCTTTCTTT. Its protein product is CASRVGTGANTEAFF.

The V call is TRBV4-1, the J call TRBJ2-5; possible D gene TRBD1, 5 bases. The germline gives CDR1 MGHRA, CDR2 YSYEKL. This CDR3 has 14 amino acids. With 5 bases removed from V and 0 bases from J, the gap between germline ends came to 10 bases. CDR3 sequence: CASSWTRYQETQYF. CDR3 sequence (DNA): TGCGCCAGCAGCTGGACAAGGTACCAAGAGACCCAGTACTTC.

Here the CDR3 DNA reads TGTGCCAGCAGCGAAAGGGACTTTAGCTCCTACAATGAGCAGTTCTTC. The encoded protein is CASSERDFSSYNEQFF. The chain joins TRBV9 to TRBJ2-1; TRBD2 might be the D (6 bases). The CDR3 is 16 residues long. Trimming shortened V by 3 bases and J by 0 bases, and 13 bases separated the two germline ends. Germline V gene lookup returns CDR1 SGDLS and CDR2 YYNGEE.

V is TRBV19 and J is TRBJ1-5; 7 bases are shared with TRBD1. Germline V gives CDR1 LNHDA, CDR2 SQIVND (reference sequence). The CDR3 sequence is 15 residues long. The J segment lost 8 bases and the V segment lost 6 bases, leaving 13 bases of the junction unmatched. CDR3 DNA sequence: TGTGCCAGTAGCACTTGGGGCCAGGGGGAGAAGCCCCAGCATTTT. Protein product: CASSTWGQGEKPQHF.

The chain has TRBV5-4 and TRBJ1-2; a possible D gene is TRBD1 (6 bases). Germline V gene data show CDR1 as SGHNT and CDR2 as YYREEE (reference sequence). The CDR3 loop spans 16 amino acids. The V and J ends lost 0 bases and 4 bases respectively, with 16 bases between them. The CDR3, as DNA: TGTGCCAGCAGCTTGGGCACGGGAAGGGGGTCCTATGGCTACACCTTC. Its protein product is CASSLGTGRGSYGYTF.